This T cell receptor beta chain was captured by sequencing in a study of regulatory T cells in long-lasting Graves disease. The time point was: newly diagnosed GD, antithyroid drugs for less than 3 months. PBMC-derived RNA was used for the TCR library. Findings of the study overall: Repertoires from persistent disease leaned toward TRBV28, TRBJ1-2 and TRBJ2-5.

The germline CDR1 and CDR2 sequences are SGDLS and YYNGEE. This CDR3 comprises 14 residues. Germline trimming cut 3 bases from V and 3 bases from J; bases unmatched to any gene: 2. Relying on iRepertoire HTBI primers and Arm-PCR of CDR3 regions, the team built TCR beta libraries. One entry per CDR3 protein results from TCRdb running MiXCR on the multiplex PCR reads. Of some 490,000 distinct CDR3 sequences in the sample, around 12% were seen once. The sample holds many counts of this clonotype. Its antigen remains unknown. These data also featured in a second study, about T cells in Graves' hyperthyroidism and ophthalmopathy. As that report states: Diagnosis of hyperthyroidism was new in patients aged 18 to 65, and its duration was under 2 months.

Sequenced here: peripheral blood mononuclear cells (PBMCs), sampled at new diagnosis, from a patient treated with antithyroid drugs. The V call is TRBV9, the J call TRBJ2-7; 11 bases agree with TRBD2. The sequence was obtained from a woman aged 25 to 39 with Graves disease. The CDR3 coding sequence is TGTGCCAGCAGCGGGACTAGCGGGTTCTACGAGCAGTACTTC. Translated: CASSGTSGFYEQYF. The full variable domain, its missing parts supplied by reference TRBV9 and TRBJ2-7, is DSGVTQTPKHLITATGQRVTLRCSPRSGDLSVYWYQQSLDQGLQFLIQYYNGEERAKGNILERFSAQQFPDLHSELNLSSLELGDSALYFCASSGTSGFYEQYFGPGTRLTVT.